This entry is about one TCR beta chain. No antigen is known for it. No quality values exist for individual bases; no much larger clone is one base distant. The sample originates from a study of draining lymph node invasion in breast cancer (TCRdb year 2020). Background for the entire study: Histology and cytokeratin immunohistochemistry were used to diagnose nodal metastasis, and EpCAM/CD45 flow cytometry was used to confirm the diagnosis. In a separate targeted assay, bulk TCR-beta CDR3 sequencing compared sorted memory regulatory T cells and memory conventional CD4 T cells across breast cancer tissues. From each patient, matched non-invaded and tumor-invaded tumor-draining lymph nodes and the primary tumor were collected, and both Treg and Tconv subsets were profiled. Lymph nodes from a handful of patients were covered by the separate targeted TCR sequencing, and for three of those patients the primary tumors were sequenced as well. The research as a whole found: TCRs shared between the Treg and Tconv subsets were regarded as suggesting, but not proving, a common clonal origin. Some of the top 100 tumor clones were detected in invaded and non-invaded nodes, suggesting recirculation between tumor and draining nodes. The tumor top-100 clone tracking analysis was possible in only two patients. Whether Treg conversion occurred in a given organ or whether converted Tregs recirculated between nodes and tumor could not be resolved from the data. In the targeted TCR-seq data, Tregs appeared more clonally expanded than Tconvs in all tissues, and both subsets were less diverse in tumor than lymph nodes. Per tissue, roughly 12-25% of Treg TCRs were found to be shared with Tconvs, and this sharing was interpreted as suggesting peripheral Treg induction.

Library generation was performed with bulk RNA-seq. The reads were generated on an Illumina HiSeq 2500. The study's processing was this. For the separate targeted TCR-seq dataset, MiXCR version 2.1.5 with default parameters extracted and quantified CDR3 sequences from raw reads. Each TCR-beta clone in the separate targeted TCR-seq dataset was defined by the V gene, J gene and CDR3 sequence taken together. The separate targeted TCR-seq dataset was filtered by first dropping clones with fewer than three counts and then keeping only the 90% most strongly expressed clones in each sample. For each tissue in the separate targeted TCR-seq dataset, Treg-Tconv overlap was calculated by dividing the number of shared clones by the total number of Treg clones and multiplying by 100. TCRdb trimmed the raw reads at Q25, called clones with MiXCR and kept productive beta chains. Records with the same CDR3 protein are collapsed into one entry carrying the most frequent genes and DNA. The V and J calls and clone size come from TCRdb's table, not from the authors' own analysis. Here the sample has about 2,600 distinct CDR3 sequences; about 70% occur a single time. The ten largest clones take up 7.8% of the sample.

For memory regulatory T cells, the sort was based on CD4+ CD45RA- CD25high cells. Whether a tumor-draining lymph node counted as invaded or non-invaded depended on the presence or absence of metastatic tumor cells. Before staining and sorting, a Miltenyi Pan T Cell isolation kit was used to pre-enrich the T cells. Immunohistochemistry for estrogen receptor, progesterone receptor, HER2 and Ki-67 was used to characterize primary tumors. Fresh surgical tissue was processed within a few hours after surgery by cutting into small fragments. Tissue fragments were enzymatically digested with Liberase TL plus DNase for roughly 20 minutes and were then filtered through a 40-micrometer strainer. Sorting used a BD FACS Aria II with roughly 96-99% purity, after DAPI live/dead staining. Sorted cells were lysed in TCL buffer and RNA was purified with a Norgen Single Cell RNA purification kit including DNase treatment.

The CDR3 sequence holds 14 residues, the cysteine and phenylalanine included. CDR3 DNA only is kept here, 42 bases in frame from base 1. From V the trimming removes 7 bases and from J it removes 4 bases, while the gene matches leave 9 bases of the junction unaccounted for. The sequenced sample consisted of sorted memory Tregs from a lymph node. Reading the label with the study, this specimen's cell subset or site is: CD45RA-negative sorted CD4+ T cells (memory Tconv or effector/memory Treg). The TCR sequence derives from a female donor with luminal breast cancer. The chain joins TRBV12-3 or TRBV12-4 to TRBJ1-2; TRBD1 aligns with 7 central bases. The CDR3 region: CASTPDRDTYGYTF. Here is the DNA: TGTGCCAGCACTCCCGACAGGGACACCTATGGCTACACCTTC.